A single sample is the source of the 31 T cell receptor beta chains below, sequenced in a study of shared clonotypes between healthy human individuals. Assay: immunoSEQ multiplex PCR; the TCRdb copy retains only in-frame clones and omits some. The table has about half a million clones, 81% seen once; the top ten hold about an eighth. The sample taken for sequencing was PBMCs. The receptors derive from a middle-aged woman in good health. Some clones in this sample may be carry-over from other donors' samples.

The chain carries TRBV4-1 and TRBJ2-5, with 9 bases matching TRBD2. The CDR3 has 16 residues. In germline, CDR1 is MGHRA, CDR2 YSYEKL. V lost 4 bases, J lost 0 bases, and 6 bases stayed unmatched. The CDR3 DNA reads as TGCGCCAGCAGCCCTAATAGCGGGAGAGACCAAGAGACCCAGTACTTC. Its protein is CASSPNSGRDQETQYF.

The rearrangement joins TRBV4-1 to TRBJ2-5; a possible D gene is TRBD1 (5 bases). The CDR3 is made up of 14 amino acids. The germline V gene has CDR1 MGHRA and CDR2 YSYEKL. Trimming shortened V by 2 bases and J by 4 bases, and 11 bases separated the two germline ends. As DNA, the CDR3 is TGCGCCAGCAGCCAACAGGGTTGGGGAGAGACCCAGTACTTC. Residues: CASSQQGWGETQYF.

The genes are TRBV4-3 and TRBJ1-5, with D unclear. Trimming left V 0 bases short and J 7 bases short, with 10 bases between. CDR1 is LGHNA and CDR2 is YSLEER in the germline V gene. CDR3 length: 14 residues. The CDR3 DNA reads TGCGCCAGCAGCCAAGATGTGAGGCTACAGCCCCAGCATTTT. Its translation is CASSQDVRLQPQHF.

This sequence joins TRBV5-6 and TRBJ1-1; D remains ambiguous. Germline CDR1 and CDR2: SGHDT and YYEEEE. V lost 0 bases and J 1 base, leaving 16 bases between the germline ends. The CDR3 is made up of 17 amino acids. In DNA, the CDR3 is TGTGCCAGCAGCTTGGGTTTGAGGGAACTGCAGAACACTGAAGCTTTCTTT. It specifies CASSLGLRELQNTEAFF.

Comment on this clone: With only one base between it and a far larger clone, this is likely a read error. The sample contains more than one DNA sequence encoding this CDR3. This CDR3 is CASSQRDRGGKGANVLTF. Here the CDR3 DNA reads TGTGCCAGCAGCCAAAGGGACAGGGGCGGTAAAGGGGCCAACGTCCTGACCTTC. The chain has TRBV7-9 and TRBJ2-6; TRBD1 agrees at 10 bases. The CDR3 length is 18 residues. Looked up from germline, CDR1 is SEHNR and CDR2 is FQNEAQ (reference sequence).

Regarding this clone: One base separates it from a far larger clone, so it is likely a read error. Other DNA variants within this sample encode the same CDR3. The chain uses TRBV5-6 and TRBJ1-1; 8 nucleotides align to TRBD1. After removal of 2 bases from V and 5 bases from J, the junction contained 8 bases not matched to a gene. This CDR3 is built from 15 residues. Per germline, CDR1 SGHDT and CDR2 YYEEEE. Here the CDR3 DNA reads TGTGCCAGCAGCTTATTGCAGGGGGCTGGGACTGAAGCTTTCTTT. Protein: CASSLLQGAGTEAFF.

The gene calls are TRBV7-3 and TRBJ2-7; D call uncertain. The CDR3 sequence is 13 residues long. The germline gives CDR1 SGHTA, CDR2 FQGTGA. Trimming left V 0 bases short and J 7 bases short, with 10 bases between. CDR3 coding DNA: TGTGCCAGCAGCTTAACAGGAGCGCGGGAGCAGTACTTC. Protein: CASSLTGAREQYF.

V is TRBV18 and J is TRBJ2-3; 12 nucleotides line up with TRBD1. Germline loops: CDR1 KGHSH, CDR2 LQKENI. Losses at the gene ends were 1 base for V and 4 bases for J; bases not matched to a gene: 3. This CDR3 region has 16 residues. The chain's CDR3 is CASSPRGQGASDTQYF. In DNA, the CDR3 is TGTGCCAGCTCACCACGGGGACAGGGGGCATCAGATACGCAGTATTTT.

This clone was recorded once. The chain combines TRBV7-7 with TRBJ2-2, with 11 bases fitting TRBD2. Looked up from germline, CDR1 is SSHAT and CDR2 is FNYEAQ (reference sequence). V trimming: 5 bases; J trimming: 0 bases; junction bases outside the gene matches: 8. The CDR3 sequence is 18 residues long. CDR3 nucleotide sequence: TGTGCCAGCAGCAAGGGTCGACTAGCGGGATCGAACACCGGGGAGCTGTTTTTT. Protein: CASSKGRLAGSNTGELFF.

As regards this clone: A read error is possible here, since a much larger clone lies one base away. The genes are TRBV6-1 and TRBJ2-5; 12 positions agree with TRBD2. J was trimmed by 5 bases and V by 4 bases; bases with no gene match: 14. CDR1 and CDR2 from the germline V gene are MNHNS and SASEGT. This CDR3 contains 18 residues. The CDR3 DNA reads TGTGCCAGCAGTGGCCGACAGTGTGGAGGACTAGCGGGGGAGACCCAGTACTTC. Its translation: CASSGRQCGGLAGETQYF.

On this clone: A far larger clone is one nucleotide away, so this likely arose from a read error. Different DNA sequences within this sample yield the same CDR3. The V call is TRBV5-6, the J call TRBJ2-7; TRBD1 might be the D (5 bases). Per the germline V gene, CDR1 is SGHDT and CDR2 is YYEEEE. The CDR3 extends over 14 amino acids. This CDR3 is CASSWRRGTYEQYF. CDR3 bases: TGTGCCAGCAGCTGGAGAAGGGGAACCTACGAGCAGTACTTT.

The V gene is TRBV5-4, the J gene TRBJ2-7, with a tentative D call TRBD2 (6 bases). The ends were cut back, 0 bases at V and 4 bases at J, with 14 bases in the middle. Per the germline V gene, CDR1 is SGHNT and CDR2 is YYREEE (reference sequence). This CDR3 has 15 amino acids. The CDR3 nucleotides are TGTGCCAGCAGCTTGGATAGCGGAGGGAGGTACGAGCAGTACTTC. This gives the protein CASSLDSGGRYEQYF.

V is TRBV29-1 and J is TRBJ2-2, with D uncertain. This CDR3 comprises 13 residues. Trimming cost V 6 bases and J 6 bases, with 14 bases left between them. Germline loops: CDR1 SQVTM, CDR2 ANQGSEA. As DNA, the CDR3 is TGCAGCGTCCTAGATCCTCCCGCCGGGGAGCTGTTTTTT. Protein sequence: CSVLDPPAGELFF.

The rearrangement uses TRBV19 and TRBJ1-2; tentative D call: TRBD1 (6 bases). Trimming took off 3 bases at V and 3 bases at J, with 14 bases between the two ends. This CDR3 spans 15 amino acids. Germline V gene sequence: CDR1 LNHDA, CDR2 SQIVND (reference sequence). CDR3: CASSIPGGHDYGYTF. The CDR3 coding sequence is TGTGCCAGTAGTATTCCGGGGGGGCACGACTATGGCTACACCTTC.

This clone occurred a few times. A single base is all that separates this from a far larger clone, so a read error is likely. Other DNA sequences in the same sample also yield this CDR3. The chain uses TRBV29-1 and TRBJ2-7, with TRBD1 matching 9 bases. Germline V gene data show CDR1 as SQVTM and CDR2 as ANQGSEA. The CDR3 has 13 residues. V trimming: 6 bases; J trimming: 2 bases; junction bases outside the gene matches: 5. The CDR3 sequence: CSVRTGVTYEQYF. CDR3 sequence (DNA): TGCAGCGTCAGGACAGGGGTGACCTACGAGCAGTACTTC.

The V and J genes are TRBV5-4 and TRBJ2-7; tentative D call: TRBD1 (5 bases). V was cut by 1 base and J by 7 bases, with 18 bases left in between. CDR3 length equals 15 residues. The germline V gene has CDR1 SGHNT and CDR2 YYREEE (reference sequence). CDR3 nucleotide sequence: TGTGCCAGCAGCTTGCAGGGTAGCCCCCCAGGAGAGCAGTACTTC. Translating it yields CASSLQGSPPGEQYF.

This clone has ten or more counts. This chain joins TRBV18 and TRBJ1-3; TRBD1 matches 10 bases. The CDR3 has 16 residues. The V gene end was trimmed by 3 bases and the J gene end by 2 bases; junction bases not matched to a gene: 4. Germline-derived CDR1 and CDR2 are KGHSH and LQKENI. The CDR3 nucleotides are TGTGCCAGCTCACCGGACAGGGGGGTCGCTGGAAACACCATATATTTT. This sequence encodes CASSPDRGVAGNTIYF.

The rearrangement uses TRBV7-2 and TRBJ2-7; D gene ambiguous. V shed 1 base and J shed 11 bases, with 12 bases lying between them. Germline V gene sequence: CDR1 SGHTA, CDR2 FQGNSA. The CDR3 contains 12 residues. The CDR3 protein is CASSLDDSAKYF. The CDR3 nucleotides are TGTGCCAGCAGCTTAGACGACTCGGCCAAGTACTTC.

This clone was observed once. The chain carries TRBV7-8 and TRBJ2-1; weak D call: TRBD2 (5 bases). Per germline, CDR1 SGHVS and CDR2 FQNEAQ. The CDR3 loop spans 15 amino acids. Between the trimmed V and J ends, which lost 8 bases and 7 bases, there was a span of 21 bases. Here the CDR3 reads CASLPNAGLGNEQFF. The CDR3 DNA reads TGTGCCAGCCTCCCGAACGCGGGCCTAGGGAATGAGCAGTTCTTC.

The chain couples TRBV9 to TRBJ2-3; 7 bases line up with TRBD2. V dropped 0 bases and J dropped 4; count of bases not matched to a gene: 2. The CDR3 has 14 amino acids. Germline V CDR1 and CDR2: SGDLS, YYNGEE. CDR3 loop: CASSVVAGADTQYF. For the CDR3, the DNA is TGTGCCAGCAGCGTAGTGGCGGGGGCAGATACGCAGTATTTT.

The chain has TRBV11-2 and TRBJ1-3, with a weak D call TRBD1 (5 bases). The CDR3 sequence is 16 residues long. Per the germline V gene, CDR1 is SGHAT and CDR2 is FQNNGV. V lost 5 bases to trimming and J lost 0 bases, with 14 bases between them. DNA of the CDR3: TGTGCCAGCAGCGCCGACAGTTTTGGCTCTGGAAACACCATATATTTT. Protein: CASSADSFGSGNTIYF.

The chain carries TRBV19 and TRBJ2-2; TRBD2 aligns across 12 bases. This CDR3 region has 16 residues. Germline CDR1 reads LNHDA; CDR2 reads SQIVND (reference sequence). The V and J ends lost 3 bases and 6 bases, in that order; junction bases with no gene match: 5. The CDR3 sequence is CASSILAGGSAGELFF. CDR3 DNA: TGTGCCAGTAGTATCCTAGCGGGAGGGTCGGCCGGGGAGCTGTTTTTT.

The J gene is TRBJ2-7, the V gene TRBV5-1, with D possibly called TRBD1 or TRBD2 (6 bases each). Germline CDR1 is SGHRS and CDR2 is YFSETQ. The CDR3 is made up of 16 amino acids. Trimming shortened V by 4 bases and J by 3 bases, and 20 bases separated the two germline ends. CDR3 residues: CASSRGRRTDFYEQYF. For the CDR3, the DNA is TGCGCCAGCAGCCGGGGGCGCCGGACAGACTTCTACGAGCAGTACTTC.

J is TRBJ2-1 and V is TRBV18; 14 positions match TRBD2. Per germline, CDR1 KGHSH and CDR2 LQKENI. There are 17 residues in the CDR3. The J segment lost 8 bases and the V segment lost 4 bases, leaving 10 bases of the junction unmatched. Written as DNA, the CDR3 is TGTGCCAGCTCACGGACCGGGACTAGCGGGAGTTCCGATGAGCAGTTCTTC. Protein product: CASSRTGTSGSSDEQFF.

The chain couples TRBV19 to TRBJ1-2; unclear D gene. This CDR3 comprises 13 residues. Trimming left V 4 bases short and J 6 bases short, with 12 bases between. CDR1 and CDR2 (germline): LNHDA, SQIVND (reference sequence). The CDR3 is CASSKGLLHGYTF. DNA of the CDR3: TGTGCCAGTAGTAAGGGATTACTCCATGGCTACACCTTC.

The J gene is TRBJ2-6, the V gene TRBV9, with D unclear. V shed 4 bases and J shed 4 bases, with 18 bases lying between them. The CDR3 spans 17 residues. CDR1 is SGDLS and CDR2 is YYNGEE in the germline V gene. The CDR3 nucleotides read TGTGCCAGCAGCCAAACTCCTACACGGTCCGGGGCCAACGTCCTGACTTTC. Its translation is CASSQTPTRSGANVLTF.

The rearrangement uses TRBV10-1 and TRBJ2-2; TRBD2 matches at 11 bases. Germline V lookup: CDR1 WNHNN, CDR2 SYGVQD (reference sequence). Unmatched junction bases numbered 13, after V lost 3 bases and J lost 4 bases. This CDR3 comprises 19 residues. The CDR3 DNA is TGCGCCAGCAGTGAAAGGGGGCTAGCGGGAGGCCGGGGCACCGGGGAGCTGTTTTTT. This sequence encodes CASSERGLAGGRGTGELFF.

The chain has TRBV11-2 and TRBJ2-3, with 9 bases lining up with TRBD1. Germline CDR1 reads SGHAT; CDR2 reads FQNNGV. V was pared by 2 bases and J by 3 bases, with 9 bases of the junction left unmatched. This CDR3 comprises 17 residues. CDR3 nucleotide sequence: TGTGCCAGCAGCTTATCCCGCACAGGGGGCGGAACAGATACGCAGTATTTT. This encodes CASSLSRTGGGTDTQYF.

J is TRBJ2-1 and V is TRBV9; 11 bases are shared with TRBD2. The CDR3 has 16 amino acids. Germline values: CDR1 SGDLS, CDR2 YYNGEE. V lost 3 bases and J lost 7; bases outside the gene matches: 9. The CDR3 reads CASSGLAGGPRNEQFF. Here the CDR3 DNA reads TGTGCCAGCAGCGGCCTAGCGGGAGGCCCGAGGAATGAGCAGTTCTTC. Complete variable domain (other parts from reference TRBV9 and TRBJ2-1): DSGVTQTPKHLITATGQRVTLRCSPRSGDLSVYWYQQSLDQGLQFLIQYYNGEERAKGNILERFSAQQFPDLHSELNLSSLELGDSALYFCASSGLAGGPRNEQFFGPGTRLTVL.

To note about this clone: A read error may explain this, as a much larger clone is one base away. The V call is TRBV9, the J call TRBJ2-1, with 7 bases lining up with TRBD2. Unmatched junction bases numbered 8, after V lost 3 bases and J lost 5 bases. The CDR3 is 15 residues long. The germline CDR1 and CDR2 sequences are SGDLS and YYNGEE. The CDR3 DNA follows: TGTGCCAGCAGCGCCGCGGGAGCGTCCAACAATGAGCAGTTCTTC. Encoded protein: CASSAAGASNNEQFF.

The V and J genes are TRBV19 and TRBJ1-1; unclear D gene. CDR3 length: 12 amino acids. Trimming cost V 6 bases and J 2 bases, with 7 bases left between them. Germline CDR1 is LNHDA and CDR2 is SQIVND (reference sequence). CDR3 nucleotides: TGTGCCAGTAGCGTCCAAAACACTGAAGCTTTCTTT. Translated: CASSVQNTEAFF.